This T cell receptor beta chain stems from a study of blood T cells in healthy people across ages. Primed by a sample-barcoded 5' primer and a J-beta primer mix, a second PCR proceeded for about 6 to 11 cycles. A tag from a template-switch adaptor with 12 random nucleotides marked each cDNA molecule. In TCRdb, the 5' RACE reads were re-called with MiXCR into one record per CDR3 protein. The sample contains some 780,000 distinct CDR3 sequences, more than 50% of which appear only once. This clonotype occurred once. Its matching antigen is unknown. CDR3 length: 14 amino acids. Germline V gives CDR1 SQVTM, CDR2 ANQGSEA. V gave up 7 bases and J gave up 4 bases, with 16 bases separating them. Study-wide results and caveats: A conclusive naive versus antigen-experienced comparison was prevented by the unsorted PBMCs.

The receptor's source is a man aged 35 to 55 in good health. Sequenced input: blood. The chain is built from TRBV29-1 and TRBJ2-2, with TRBD1 as a possible D gene (6 bases). The CDR3 loop is CSGSGEGPTGELFF. CDR3 nucleotide sequence: TGCAGCGGATCAGGGGAAGGACCCACCGGGGAGCTGTTTTTT.